This T cell receptor (beta chain) was identified during a study of cytomegalovirus exposure and HLA in healthy donors. Notes on the study in general: In a later analysis, across HLA loci, associated TCR counts were highest for DRB1, lowest for HLA-C. There were reportedly fewer N-insertions in an Asian-associated ancestry cluster than the approximately 670-donor mean, in a later analysis.

In the case of this clone: The antigen is not known.

In germline, CDR1 is LNHDA, CDR2 SQIVND (reference sequence). The junction had 8 bases not matched to a gene; V was cut back by 5 bases and J by 4 bases. This CDR3 contains 15 residues. It was with 60 Vbeta and 13 Jbeta primers that the PCR ran. The authors' processing: Later reanalysis found roughly 80 million unique TCR beta chains, about 11 million of them shared. The method was immunoSEQ multiplex PCR; TCRdb's version includes in-frame clones alone and lacks a portion of them. V and J calls plus clone size are reproduced from that table; the DNA served to infer D and trimming. This table holds 170,000 or so clones, 60% to 80% found once.

The V and J genes are TRBV19 and TRBJ1-5; 7 bases map to TRBD1. Sequenced: PBMCs. The sequence was collected from a woman in her forties or fifties in good health and CMV-seropositive. DNA of the CDR3: TGTGCCAGTAGTCACGCGGGGACAGAGAATCAGCCCCAGCATTTT. The encoded protein is CASSHAGTENQPQHF. The full variable domain, rest sourced from reference TRBV19 and TRBJ1-5, is DGGITQSPKYLFRKEGQNVTLSCEQNLNHDAMYWYRQDPGQGLRLIYYSQIVNDFQKGDIAEGYSVSREKKESFPLTVTSAQKNPTAFYLCASSHAGTENQPQHFGDGTRLSIL.